This TCR beta chain appears in the sequencing data of a study of blood T cell repertoires in COVID-19. Study details: Sites across the United States, Italy and Spain contributed samples from acute and convalescent COVID-19.

In the original workflow: Researchers report that nucleated cell counts were estimated from reference gene primer amplification. TCRdb's copy holds only in-frame clones and misses some; the assay was immunoSEQ multiplex PCR. V and J calls plus clone size are reproduced from that table; the DNA served to infer D and trimming. The repertoire consists of around 120,000 clones, with 90% occurring once and the leading ten covering 3.8%. While infection was still active, Seattle patients were enrolled and then followed longitudinally. The TCR sequence derives from a woman in her sixties or seventies with COVID-19, enrolled during active disease. Sequenced: peripheral blood.

This CDR3 is CASSYRGLEAFF. CDR3 in DNA: TGTGCCAGCAGTTACAGGGGGCTTGAAGCTTTCTTT. The V gene is TRBV6-6, the J gene TRBJ1-1; TRBD1 agrees at 7 bases. V lost 2 bases, J lost 7 bases, and 1 base stayed unmatched. Per germline, CDR1 MNHNY and CDR2 SVGAGI (reference sequence). The CDR3 contains 12 residues.